The source of this T cell receptor (beta chain) is a study of cytomegalovirus exposure and HLA in healthy donors. Primers for the PCR totalled 60 Vbeta and 13 Jbeta. Profiling relied on immunoSEQ multiplex PCR, and the TCRdb table lists in-frame clones only, not all of them. The sample is made up of some 43,000 clones, and the top ten hold over 1.5% of it. Germline CDR1 reads GTSNPN; CDR2 reads SVGIG (reference sequence). The CDR3 sequence is 10 residues long. Regarding this clone: Germline and junction disagree at one end, which may indicate a read error.

The source material was PBMCs. The sequence was obtained from a woman aged 25 to 39 in good health and CMV-seronegative. The J gene is TRBJ2-3, the V gene TRBV30; unclear D gene. This CDR3 is CACLTDKQYF. CDR3 coding DNA: TGTGCCTGCTTAACAGATAAGCAGTATTTT.